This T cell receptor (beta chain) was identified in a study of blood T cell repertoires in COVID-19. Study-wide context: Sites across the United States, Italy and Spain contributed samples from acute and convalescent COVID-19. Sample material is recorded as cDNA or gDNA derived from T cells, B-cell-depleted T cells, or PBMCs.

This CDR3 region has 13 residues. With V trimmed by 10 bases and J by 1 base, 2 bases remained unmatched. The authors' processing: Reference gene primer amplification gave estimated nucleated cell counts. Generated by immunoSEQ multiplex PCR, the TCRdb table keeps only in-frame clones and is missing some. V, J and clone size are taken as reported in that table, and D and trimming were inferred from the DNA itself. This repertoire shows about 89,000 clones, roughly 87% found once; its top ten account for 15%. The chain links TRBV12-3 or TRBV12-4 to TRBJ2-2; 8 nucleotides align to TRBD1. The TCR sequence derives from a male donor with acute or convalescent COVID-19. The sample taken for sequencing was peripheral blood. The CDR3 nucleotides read TGTGCCATGGGGACAGGGAACACCGGGGAGCTGTTTTTT. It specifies CAMGTGNTGELFF.